This TCR beta chain was sequenced during a study of blood T cell repertoires in COVID-19. Background on the study: From the United States, Italy and Spain came samples of acute and convalescent COVID-19.

This CDR3 contains 17 residues. Germline V gene data show CDR1 as SGHAT and CDR2 as FQNNGV. V lost 5 bases, J lost 6 bases, and 12 bases stayed unmatched. TCRdb keeps only in-frame clones here, not all; method: immunoSEQ multiplex PCR. The sample comprises about 360,000 clones, 85% to 90% of which are singletons, and over 2.5% rests with the top ten. Sequencing was performed on peripheral blood. The TCR was taken from a human donor in a cohort sampled during active COVID-19. This chain links TRBV11-2 with TRBJ2-1; 11 nucleotides agree with TRBD1. The CDR3 loop is CASSHTRGDRGGNEQFF. For the CDR3, the DNA is TGTGCCAGCAGCCACACCCGGGGGGACAGGGGGGGCAATGAGCAGTTCTTC. Based on the CDR3 plus reference TRBV11-2 and TRBJ2-1, the full variable domain is EAGVAQSPRYKIIEKRQSVAFWCNPISGHATLYWYQQILGQGPKLLIQFQNNGVVDDSQLPKDRFSAERLKGVDSTLKIQPAKLEDSAVYLCASSHTRGDRGGNEQFFGPGTRLTVL.